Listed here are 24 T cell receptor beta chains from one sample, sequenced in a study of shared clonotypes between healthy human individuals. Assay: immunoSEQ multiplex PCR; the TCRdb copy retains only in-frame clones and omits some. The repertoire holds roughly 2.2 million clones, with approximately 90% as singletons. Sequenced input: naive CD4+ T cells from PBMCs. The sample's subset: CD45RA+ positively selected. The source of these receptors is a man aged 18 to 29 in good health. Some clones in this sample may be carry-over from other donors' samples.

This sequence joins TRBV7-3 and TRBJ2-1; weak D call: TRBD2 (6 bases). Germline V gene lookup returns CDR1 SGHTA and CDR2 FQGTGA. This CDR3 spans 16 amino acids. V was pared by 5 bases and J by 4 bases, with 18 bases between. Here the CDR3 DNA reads TGTGCCAGCAGCCCCCCAGCAGCGGGTGGTTACAATGAGCAGTTCTTC. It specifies CASSPPAAGGYNEQFF. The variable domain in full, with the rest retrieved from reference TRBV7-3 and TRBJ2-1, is GAGVSQTPSNKVTEKGKYVELRCDPISGHTALYWYRQSLGQGPEFLIYFQGTGAADDSGLPNDRFFAVRPEGSVSTLKIQRTERGDSAVYLCASSPPAAGGYNEQFFGPGTRLTVL.

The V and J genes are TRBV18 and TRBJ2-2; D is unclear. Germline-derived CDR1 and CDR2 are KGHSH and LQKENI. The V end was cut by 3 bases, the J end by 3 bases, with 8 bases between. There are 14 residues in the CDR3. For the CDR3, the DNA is TGTGCCAGCTCACCCCAGAGTTACACCGGGGAGCTGTTTTTT. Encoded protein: CASSPQSYTGELFF.

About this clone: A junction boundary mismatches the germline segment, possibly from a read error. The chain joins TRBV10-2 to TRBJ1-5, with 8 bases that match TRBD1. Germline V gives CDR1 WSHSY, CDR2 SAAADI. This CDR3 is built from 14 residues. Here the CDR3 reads CAGRADRVFQPQHF. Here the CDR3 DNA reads TGCGCCGGCAGGGCGGACAGGGTCTTTCAGCCCCAGCATTTT.

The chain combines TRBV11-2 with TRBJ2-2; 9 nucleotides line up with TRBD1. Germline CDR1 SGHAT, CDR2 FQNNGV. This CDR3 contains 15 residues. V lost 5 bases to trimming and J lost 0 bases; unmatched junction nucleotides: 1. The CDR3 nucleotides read TGTGCCAGCAGCCGACAGGGGGCGAACACCGGGGAGCTGTTTTTT. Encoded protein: CASSRQGANTGELFF.

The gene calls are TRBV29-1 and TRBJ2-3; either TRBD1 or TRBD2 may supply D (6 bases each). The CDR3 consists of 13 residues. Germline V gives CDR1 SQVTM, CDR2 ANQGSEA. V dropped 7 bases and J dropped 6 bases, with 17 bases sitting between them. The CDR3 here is CSAGGRVTDTQYF. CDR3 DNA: TGCAGCGCCGGGGGCAGGGTGACGGATACGCAGTATTTT.

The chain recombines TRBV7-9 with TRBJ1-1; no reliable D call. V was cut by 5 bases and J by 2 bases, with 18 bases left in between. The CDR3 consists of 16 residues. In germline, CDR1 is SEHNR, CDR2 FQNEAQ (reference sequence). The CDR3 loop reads CASSHRGLVGNTEAFF. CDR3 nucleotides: TGTGCCAGCAGCCATAGAGGCCTCGTGGGAAACACTGAAGCTTTCTTT. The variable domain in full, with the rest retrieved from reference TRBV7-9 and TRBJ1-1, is DTGVSQNPRHKITKRGQNVTFRCDPISEHNRLYWYRQTLGQGPEFLTYFQNEAQLEKSRLLSDRFSAERPKGSFSTLEIQRTEQGDSAMYLCASSHRGLVGNTEAFFGQGTRLTVV.

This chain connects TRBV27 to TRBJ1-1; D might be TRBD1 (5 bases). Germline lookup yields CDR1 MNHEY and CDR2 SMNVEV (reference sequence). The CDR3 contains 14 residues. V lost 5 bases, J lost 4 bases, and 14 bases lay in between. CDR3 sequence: CASSNPGRFTEAFF. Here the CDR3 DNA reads TGTGCCAGCAGTAACCCGGGACGGTTCACTGAAGCTTTCTTT.

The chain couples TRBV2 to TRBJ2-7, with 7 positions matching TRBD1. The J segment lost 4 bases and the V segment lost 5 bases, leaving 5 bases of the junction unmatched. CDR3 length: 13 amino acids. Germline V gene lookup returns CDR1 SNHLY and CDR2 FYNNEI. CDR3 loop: CASSRQGGYEQYF. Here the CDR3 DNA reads TGTGCCAGCAGTCGACAGGGTGGGTACGAGCAGTACTTC. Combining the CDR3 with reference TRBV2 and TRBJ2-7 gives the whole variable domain EPEVTQTPSHQVTQMGQEVILRCVPISNHLYFYWYRQILGQKVEFLVSFYNNEISEKSEIFDDQFSVERPDGSNFTLKIRSTKLEDSAMYFCASSRQGGYEQYFGPGTRLTVT.

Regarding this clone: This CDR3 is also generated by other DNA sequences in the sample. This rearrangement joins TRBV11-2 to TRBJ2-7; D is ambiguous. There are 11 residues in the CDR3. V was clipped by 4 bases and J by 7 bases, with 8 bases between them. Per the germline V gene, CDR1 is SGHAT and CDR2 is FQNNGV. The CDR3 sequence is CASSSSGEQYF. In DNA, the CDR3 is TGTGCCAGCAGCTCCTCCGGGGAGCAGTACTTC.

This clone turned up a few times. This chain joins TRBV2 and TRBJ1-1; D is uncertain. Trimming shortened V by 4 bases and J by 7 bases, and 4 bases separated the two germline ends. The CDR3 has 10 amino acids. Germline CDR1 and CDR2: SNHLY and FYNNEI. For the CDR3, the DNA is TGTGCCAGCAGTGCGTTTGAAGCTTTCTTT. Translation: CASSAFEAFF.

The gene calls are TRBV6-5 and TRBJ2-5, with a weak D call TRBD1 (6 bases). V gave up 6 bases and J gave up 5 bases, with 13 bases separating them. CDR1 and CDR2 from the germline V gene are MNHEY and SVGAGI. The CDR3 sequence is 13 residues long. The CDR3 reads CASSQGLRETQYF. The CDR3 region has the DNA TGTGCCAGCAGCCAGGGGCTTAGGGAGACCCAGTACTTC.

The CDR3: CASSTEGNTIYF. CDR3 nucleotide sequence: TGTGCCAGCAGTACAGAAGGAAACACCATATATTTT. This rearrangement joins TRBV25-1 to TRBJ1-3, with D hard to call. The CDR3 contains 12 residues. Between the trimmed V and J ends, which lost 5 bases and 4 bases, there was a span of 6 bases. CDR1 and CDR2 from the germline V gene are MGHDK and SYGVNS.

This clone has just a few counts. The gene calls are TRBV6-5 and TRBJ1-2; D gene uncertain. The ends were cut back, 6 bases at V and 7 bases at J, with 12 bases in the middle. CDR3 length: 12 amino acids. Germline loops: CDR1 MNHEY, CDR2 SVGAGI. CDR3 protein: CASSPQDGGYTF. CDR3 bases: TGTGCCAGCAGCCCCCAGGATGGTGGCTACACCTTC.

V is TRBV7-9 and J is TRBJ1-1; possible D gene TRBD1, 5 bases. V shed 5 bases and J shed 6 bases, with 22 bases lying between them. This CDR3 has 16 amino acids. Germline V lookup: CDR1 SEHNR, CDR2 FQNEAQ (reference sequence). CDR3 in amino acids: CASSPWTGVRGPEAFF. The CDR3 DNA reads TGTGCCAGCAGCCCTTGGACGGGGGTTCGGGGTCCTGAAGCTTTCTTT.

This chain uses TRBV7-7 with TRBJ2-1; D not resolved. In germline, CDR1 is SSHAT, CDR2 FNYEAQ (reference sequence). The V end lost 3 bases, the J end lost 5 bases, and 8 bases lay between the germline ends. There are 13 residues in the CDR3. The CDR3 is CASSLSQHNEQFF. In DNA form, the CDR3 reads TGTGCCAGCAGCTTGTCCCAGCACAATGAGCAGTTCTTC.

DNA for the CDR3: TGCGCCAGCAGCCCAGAGCGGAGCACTACAAAACTGTTTTTT. Translated: CASSPERSTTKLFF. The chain is built from TRBV5-1 and TRBJ1-4; D remains unclear. This CDR3 region has 14 residues. V was shortened by 4 bases and J by 10 bases, with 17 bases between the two germline ends. Germline-derived CDR1 and CDR2 are SGHRS and YFSETQ.

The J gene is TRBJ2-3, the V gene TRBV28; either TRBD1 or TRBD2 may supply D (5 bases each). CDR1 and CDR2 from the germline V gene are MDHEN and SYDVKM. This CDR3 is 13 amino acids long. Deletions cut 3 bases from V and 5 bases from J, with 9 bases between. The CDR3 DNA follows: TGTGCCAGCAGTTTGCTGGGGGTAGATACGCAGTATTTT. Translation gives CASSLLGVDTQYF.

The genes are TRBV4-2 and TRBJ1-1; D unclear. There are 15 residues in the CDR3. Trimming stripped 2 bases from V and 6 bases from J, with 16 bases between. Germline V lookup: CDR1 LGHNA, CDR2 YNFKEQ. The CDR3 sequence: CASSQPTVIGAEAFF. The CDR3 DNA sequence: TGTGCCAGCAGCCAACCTACAGTGATTGGGGCTGAAGCTTTCTTT.

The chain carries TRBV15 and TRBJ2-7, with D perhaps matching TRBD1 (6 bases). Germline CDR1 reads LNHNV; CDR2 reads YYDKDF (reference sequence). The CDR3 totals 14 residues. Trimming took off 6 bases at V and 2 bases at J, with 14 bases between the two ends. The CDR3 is CATSATGYTYEQYF. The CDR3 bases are TGTGCCACCAGTGCGACAGGCTACACCTACGAGCAGTACTTC.

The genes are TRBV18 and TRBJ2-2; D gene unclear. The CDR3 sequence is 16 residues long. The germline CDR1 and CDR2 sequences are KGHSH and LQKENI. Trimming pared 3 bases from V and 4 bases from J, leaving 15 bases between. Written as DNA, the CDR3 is TGTGCCAGCTCACCGTCCGGGCCTAGGAGCACCGGGGAGCTGTTTTTT. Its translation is CASSPSGPRSTGELFF.

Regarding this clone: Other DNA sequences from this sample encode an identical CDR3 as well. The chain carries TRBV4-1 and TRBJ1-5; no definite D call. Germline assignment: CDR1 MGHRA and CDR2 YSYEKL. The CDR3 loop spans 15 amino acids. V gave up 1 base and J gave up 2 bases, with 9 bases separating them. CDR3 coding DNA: TGCGCCAGCAGCCAAGGAGACGGGCGCAATCAGCCCCAGCATTTT. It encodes CASSQGDGRNQPQHF.

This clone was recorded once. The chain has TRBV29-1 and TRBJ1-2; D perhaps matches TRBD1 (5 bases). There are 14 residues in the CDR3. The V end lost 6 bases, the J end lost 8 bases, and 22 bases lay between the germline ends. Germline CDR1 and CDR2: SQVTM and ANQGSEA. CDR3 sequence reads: CSVPPGGPRRGYTF. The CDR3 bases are TGCAGCGTCCCGCCGGGGGGACCTCGAAGGGGCTACACCTTC. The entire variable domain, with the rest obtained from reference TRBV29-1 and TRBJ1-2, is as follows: SAVISQKPSRDICQRGTSLTIQCQVDSQVTMMFWYRQQPGQSLTLIATANQGSEATYESGFVIDKFPISRPNLTFSTLTVSNMSPEDSSIYLCSVPPGGPRRGYTFGSGTRLTVV.

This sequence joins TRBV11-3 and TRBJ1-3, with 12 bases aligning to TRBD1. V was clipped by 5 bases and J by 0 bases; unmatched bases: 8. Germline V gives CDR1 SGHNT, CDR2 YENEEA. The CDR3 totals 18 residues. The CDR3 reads CASSAGQGARDSGNTIYF. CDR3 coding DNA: TGTGCCAGCAGCGCGGGACAGGGGGCCCGCGACTCTGGAAACACCATATATTTT.

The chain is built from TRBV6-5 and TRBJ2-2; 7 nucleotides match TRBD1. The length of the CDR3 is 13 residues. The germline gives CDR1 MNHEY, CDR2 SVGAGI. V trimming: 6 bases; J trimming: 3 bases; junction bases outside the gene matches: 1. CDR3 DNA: TGTGCCAGCAGGCAGGGGGACACCGGGGAGCTGTTTTTT. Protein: CASRQGDTGELFF.